This T cell receptor beta chain was recorded in a study of blood T cell repertoires in COVID-19. The V gene's germline CDR1 is SGHTS and CDR2 YDEGEE. The CDR3 is made up of 16 amino acids. The trim removed 2 bases at V and 1 base at J, leaving 7 bases unmatched. Data came from immunoSEQ multiplex PCR; TCRdb stores just in-frame clones and leaves some out. The table lists 150,000 to 250,000 clones, roughly 80% of them singletons. The receptor was isolated from a man between 35 and 55 years old who had recovered from COVID-19. Material: PBMCs or T cells enriched from blood (not recorded which). V is TRBV5-8 and J is TRBJ1-2, with TRBD1 matching 8 bases. In DNA form, the CDR3 reads TGTGCCAGCAGCTTTCTTTTGACAGGGGTTAACTATGGCTACACCTTC. Amino acid sequence: CASSFLLTGVNYGYTF. The full variable domain, with the rest looked up from reference TRBV5-8 and TRBJ1-2, is EAGVTQSPTHLIKTRGQQATLRCSPISGHTSVYWYQQALGLGLQFLLWYDEGEERNRGNFPPRFSGRQFPNYSSELNVNALELEDSALYLCASSFLLTGVNYGYTFGSGTRLTVV.